This T cell receptor (beta chain) was identified in a study of blood T cell repertoires in COVID-19. About the research overall: The samples span acute and convalescent COVID-19 from the United States, Italy and Spain. PBMCs, B-cell-depleted T cells, or T cells provided the cDNA or gDNA that made up the material.

Original processing methods: Amplification with reference gene primers provided the estimates of nucleated cell counts. Clones were read by immunoSEQ multiplex PCR, and TCRdb kept only the in-frame ones, dropping some. That table supplies the V and J calls and clone size; D and trimming were determined from the DNA. Among 150,000 to 200,000 clones listed, about 89% were seen once. Germline assignment: CDR1 MDHEN and CDR2 SYDVKM. V gave up 2 bases and J gave up 6 bases; unmatched junction bases: 7. The CDR3 extends over 15 amino acids. Source material: peripheral blood. The genes are TRBV28 and TRBJ2-1; 7 nucleotides match TRBD2. The receptor was derived from a man aged 18 to 30 who had recovered from COVID-19. CDR3 sequence: CASSLPSGVRNEQFF. CDR3 DNA sequence: TGTGCCAGCAGTTTACCCAGCGGGGTTCGCAATGAGCAGTTCTTC.